This T cell receptor beta chain was obtained from a study of T-cell memory formation after mild COVID-19. TCRdb re-derived calls from the 5' RACE reads in MiXCR, one entry per CDR3 protein. The sample has under 400,000 distinct CDR3 sequences; 25% to 30% are singletons. Study-wide results and limits: Clones from the second wave (peaking day 37) had unconfirmed SARS-CoV-2 specificity.

Regarding this clonotype: What it binds is not known.

The CDR3 sequence is 18 residues long. The genes are TRBV21-1 and TRBJ2-7; the table's D call, TRBD1, has no DNA check behind it. TRBV21-1 corresponds to a pseudogene. The clonotype originates from an adult woman who had mild COVID-19 (a few samples of this study predate the infection). Cell type and time point are not known. The sample was PBMCs or a T cell subset sorted from them (not recorded which). The DNA for the CDR3 is TGTGCCAGCAGCAAAGGTCGAATCCGAGGACAGGGGAATTACGAGCAGTACTTC. Protein: CASSKGRIRGQGNYEQYF.